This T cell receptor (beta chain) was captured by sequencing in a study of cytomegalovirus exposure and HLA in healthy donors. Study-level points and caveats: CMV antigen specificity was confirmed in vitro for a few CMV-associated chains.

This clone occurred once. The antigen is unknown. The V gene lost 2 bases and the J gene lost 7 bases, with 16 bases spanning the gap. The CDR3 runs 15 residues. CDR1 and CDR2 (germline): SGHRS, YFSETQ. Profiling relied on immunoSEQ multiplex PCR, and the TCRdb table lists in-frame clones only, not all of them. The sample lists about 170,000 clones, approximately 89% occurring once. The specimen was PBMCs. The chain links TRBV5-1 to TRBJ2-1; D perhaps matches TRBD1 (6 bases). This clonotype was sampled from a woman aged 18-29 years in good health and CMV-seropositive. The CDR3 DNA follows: TGCGCCAGCAGCTTTACGGTTCAGGGGCGTAATGAGCAGTTCTTC. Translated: CASSFTVQGRNEQFF.